This record covers a single T cell receptor beta chain. This entry comes from a study of blood T cells in healthy people across ages. V lost 5 bases and J lost 2, with 20 bases in between. This CDR3 is built from 17 residues. Germline lookup yields CDR1 MNHEY and CDR2 SMNVEV (reference sequence). A J-beta primer mix and a sample-barcoded 5' primer were used in a second PCR of about 7 to 11 cycles. In TCRdb, the 5' RACE reads were re-called with MiXCR into one record per CDR3 protein. The sample has about 1,400,000 distinct CDR3 sequences, 45% to 70% seen once; the top ten hold over 5.5%. Sequenced sample: blood. This chain uses TRBV27 with TRBJ2-3; D is uncertain. The sequence came from a man younger than 30 in good health. CDR3 loop: CASSLSPVGRTTDTQYF. DNA of the CDR3: TGTGCCAGCAGTCTCTCCCCGGTGGGTCGGACCACAGATACGCAGTATTTT.